A selection of T cell receptor beta chains follows, all from one sample in a study of siplizumab effects on memory and regulatory T cells. The protocol was immunoSEQ multiplex PCR, while the TCRdb copy is restricted to in-frame clones and leaves out a portion. Here the sample spans approximately 52,000 clones, less than 98% being singletons. The sequenced material came from naive CD4+ T cells sorted from blood. The receptors derive from a human donor in good health. The CDR3 runs from the conserved cysteine through the conserved F or W. D genes are given only for firm matches. Clone size is not always given. Where it is, it says once, few, many or a class for expanded clones.

d_gene	abundance	j_gene	v_gene	CDR3nt	CDR3aa
TRBD2	once	TRBJ2-1	TRBV4-2	TGTGCCAGCACCCATGTCCTAGACAGGGGACGGATTAGCGGGAGGTACTATGAGCAGTTCTTC	CASTHVLDRGRISGRYYEQFF
TRBD2	NA	TRBJ2-2	TRBV7-9	TGTGCCAGCAGCTTCTTTAGCGGGAGAGCCCTTCCCGGGGAGCTGTTTTTT	CASSFFSGRALPGELFF
TRBD2	NA	TRBJ2-2	TRBV9	TGTGCCAGCAGCGTAGCATTGCTGGGGACTAGCGGGAGGGCAGCGAACACCGGGGAGCTGTTTTTT	CASSVALLGTSGRAANTGELFF
NA	NA	TRBJ2-2	TRBV28	TGTGCCAGCAGTCCTGAGGGTGAGACCGGGGAGCTGTTTTTT	CASSPEGETGELFF
NA	once	TRBJ2-2	TRBV28	TGTGCCAGCAGTTTAAATGGGGCCGGGGAGCTGTTTTTT	CASSLNGAGELFF
NA	once	TRBJ1-5	TRBV19	TGTGCCAGTAGTATCCCTGTAGGGGAGAGGATCAATCAGCCCCAGCATTTT	CASSIPVGERINQPQHF
TRBD1	once	TRBJ2-7	TRBV18	TGTGCCAGCTCACCTGGGCAGGGGGCCGAGCAGTACTTC	CASSPGQGAEQYF
NA	NA	TRBJ2-1	TRBV4-1	TGCGCCAGCAGCCATATGGGGACGGATGAGCAGTTCTTC	CASSHMGTDEQFF
TRBD1	NA	TRBJ1-1	TRBV5-4	TGTGCCAGCAGCTTGACCGGACAGGGTCGAGCAGCTTTCTTT	CASSLTGQGRAAFF
TRBD1	NA	TRBJ1-2	TRBV29-1	TGCAGCGTTGAAGGGGGACAGAACTATGGCTACACCTTC	CSVEGGQNYGYTF
NA	once	TRBJ1-1	TRBV19	TGTGCCAGTAGTATCCAAGGAAGCGGGACTGAAGCTTTCTTT	CASSIQGSGTEAFF
NA	NA	TRBJ2-3	TRBV7-8	TGTGCCAGCAGCTTGCAGGGGGGATTGACAGATACGCAGTATTTT	CASSLQGGLTDTQYF
NA	NA	TRBJ1-2	TRBV6-5	TGTGCCAGCAGTTACTCGAGCCAGGCGGGCTACACCTTC	CASSYSSQAGYTF
TRBD2	NA	TRBJ2-3	TRBV6-5	TGTGCCACCAGGCGGGAGTATGGGGCAGATACGCAGTATTTT	CATRREYGADTQYF
NA	NA	TRBJ2-1	TRBV11-3	TGTGCCAGCAGCTTAGTGAGACTGTCGGGCAATGAGCAGTTCTTC	CASSLVRLSGNEQFF
NA	once	TRBJ1-1	TRBV4-1	TGCGCCAGCAGCCAAGGATCCCTCATGAACACTGAAGCTTTCTTT	CASSQGSLMNTEAFF
NA	NA	TRBJ1-2	TRBV7-8	TGTGCCAGCAGCCGACTTCAGGACACCGGTAATGGCTACACCTTC	CASSRLQDTGNGYTF
NA	once	TRBJ2-1	TRBV6-5	TGTGCCAGCAGTTACGGGACTCCTGCTTACAATGAGCAGTTCTTC	CASSYGTPAYNEQFF
NA	few	TRBJ1-4	TRBV30	TGTGCCTGGAGCAGGGATAATGAAAAACTGTTTTTT	CAWSRDNEKLFF
TRBD1	NA	TRBJ2-5	TRBV5-1	TGCGCCAGCAGCTTGGCTGGACAGGGGGATGAGACCCAGTACTTC	CASSLAGQGDETQYF
NA	NA	TRBJ2-1	TRBV7-9	TGTGCCAGCAGCTTACCATCTGCGGGGTCGTACAATGAGCAGTTCTTC	CASSLPSAGSYNEQFF
NA	once	TRBJ2-7	TRBV14	TGTGCCAGCAGCCAAGGAGGGGTTGAAGACTACGAGCAGTACTTC	CASSQGGVEDYEQYF
TRBD2	NA	TRBJ2-1	TRBV7-3	TGTGCCAGCAGCTTAAGGGAGGGCGGGTACAATGAGCAGTTCTTC	CASSLREGGYNEQFF
NA	NA	TRBJ1-4	TRBV28	TGTGCCAGCAGTCCCGCGGGCGGGCGGGATGAAAAACTGTTTTTT	CASSPAGGRDEKLFF
TRBD2	NA	TRBJ2-3	TRBV29-1	TGCAGCGTTGACGCGGGAGCAGCAGATACGCAGTATTTT	CSVDAGAADTQYF
TRBD2	NA	TRBJ2-7	TRBV5-6	TGTGCCAGCAGCTTGAAAGCGGGAGGGCCCTACGAGCAGTACTTC	CASSLKAGGPYEQYF
TRBD1	NA	TRBJ1-4	TRBV5-1	TGCGCCAGCAGCCGCATCCGGACAGGGGGCGCAACTAATGAAAAACTGTTTTTT	CASSRIRTGGATNEKLFF
NA	NA	TRBJ1-5	TRBV10-3	TGTGCCATCAGTAAAAATAGCAATCAGCCCCAGCATTTT	CAISKNSNQPQHF